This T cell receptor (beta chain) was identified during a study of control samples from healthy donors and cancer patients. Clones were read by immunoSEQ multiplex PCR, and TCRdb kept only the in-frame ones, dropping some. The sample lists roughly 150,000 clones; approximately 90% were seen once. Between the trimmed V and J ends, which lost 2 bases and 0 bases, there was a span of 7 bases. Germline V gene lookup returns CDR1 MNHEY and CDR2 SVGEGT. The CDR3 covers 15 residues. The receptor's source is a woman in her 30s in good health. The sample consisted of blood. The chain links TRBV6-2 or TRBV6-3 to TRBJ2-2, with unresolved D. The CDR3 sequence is CASSYGVSNTGELFF. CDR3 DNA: TGTGCCAGCAGTTACGGGGTATCGAACACCGGGGAGCTGTTTTTT.